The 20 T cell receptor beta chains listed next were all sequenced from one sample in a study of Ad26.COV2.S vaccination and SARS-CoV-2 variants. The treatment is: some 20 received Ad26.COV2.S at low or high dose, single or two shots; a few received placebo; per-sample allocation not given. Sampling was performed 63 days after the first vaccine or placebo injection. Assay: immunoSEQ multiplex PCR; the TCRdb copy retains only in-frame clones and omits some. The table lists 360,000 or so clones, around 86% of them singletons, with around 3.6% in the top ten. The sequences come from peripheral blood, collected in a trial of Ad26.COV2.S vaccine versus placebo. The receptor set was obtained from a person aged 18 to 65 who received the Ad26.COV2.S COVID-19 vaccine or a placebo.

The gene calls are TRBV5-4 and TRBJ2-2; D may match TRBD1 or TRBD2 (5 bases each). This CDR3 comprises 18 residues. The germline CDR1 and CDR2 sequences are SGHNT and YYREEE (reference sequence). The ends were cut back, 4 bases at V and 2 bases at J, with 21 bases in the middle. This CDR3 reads CASSLPPLRGTNTGELFF. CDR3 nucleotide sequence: TGTGCCAGCAGCCTCCCCCCCTTGAGAGGGACCAACACCGGGGAGCTGTTTTTT.

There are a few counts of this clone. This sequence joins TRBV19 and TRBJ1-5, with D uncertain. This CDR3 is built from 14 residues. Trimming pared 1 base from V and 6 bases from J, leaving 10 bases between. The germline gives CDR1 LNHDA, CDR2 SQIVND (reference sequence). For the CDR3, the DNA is TGTGCCAGTAGTATAGGGGGATGGAGTCAGCCCCAGCATTTT. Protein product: CASSIGGWSQPQHF.

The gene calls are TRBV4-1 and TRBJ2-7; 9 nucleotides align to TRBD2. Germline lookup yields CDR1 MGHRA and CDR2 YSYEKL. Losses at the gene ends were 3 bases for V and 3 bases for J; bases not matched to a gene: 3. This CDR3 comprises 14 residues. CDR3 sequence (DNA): TGCGCCAGCAGCCAGCGGGAGGGTGTCTACGAGCAGTACTTC. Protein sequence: CASSQREGVYEQYF.

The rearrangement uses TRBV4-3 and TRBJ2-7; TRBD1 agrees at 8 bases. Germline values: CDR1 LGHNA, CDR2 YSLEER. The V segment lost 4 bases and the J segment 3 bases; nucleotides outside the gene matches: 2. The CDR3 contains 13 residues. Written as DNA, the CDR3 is TGCGCCAGCAGCCGAGGACAGGGCTACGAGCAGTACTTC. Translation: CASSRGQGYEQYF.

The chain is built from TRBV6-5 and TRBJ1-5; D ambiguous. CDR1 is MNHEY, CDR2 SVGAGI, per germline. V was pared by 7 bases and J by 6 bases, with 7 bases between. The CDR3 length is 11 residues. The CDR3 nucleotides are TGTGCCAGCAATGCCCTTCAGCCCCAGCATTTT. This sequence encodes CASNALQPQHF.

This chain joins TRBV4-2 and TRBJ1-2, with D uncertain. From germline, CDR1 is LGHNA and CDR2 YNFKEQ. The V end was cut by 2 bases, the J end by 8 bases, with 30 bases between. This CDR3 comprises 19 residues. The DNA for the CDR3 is TGTGCCAGCAGCCAATCTTTCCATATTCTGGGCAGGACGGGAGGGGGCTACACCTTC. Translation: CASSQSFHILGRTGGGYTF.

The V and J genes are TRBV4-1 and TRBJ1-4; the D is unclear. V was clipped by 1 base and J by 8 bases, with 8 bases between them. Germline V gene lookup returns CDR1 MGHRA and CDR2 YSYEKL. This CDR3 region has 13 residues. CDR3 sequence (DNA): TGCGCCAGCAGCCAAGGGTATGGCGAAAAACTGTTTTTT. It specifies CASSQGYGEKLFF.

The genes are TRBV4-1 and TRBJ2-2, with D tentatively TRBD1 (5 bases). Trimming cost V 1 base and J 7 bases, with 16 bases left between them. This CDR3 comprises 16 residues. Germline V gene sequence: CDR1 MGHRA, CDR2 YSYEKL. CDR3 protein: CASSQAQARAVGELFF. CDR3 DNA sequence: TGCGCCAGCAGCCAAGCCCAAGCCAGGGCGGTCGGGGAGCTGTTTTTT.

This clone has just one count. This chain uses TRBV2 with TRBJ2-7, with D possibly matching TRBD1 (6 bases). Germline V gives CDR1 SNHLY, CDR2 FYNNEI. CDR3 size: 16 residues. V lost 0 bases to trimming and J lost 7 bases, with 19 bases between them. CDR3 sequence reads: CASSEAGGGDKYEQYF. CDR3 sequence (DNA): TGTGCCAGCAGTGAAGCAGGCGGTGGGGACAAATATGAGCAGTACTTC.

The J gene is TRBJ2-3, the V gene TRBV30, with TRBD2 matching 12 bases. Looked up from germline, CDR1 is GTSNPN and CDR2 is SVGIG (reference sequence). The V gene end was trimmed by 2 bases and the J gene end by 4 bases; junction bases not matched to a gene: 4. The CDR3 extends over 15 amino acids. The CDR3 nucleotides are TGTGCCTGGAGTACTAGCGGGGGGAAGGCAGATACGCAGTATTTT. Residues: CAWSTSGGKADTQYF.

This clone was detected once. The CDR3 DNA reads TGCGCCAGCAGCCCTACCGACAGAGACACTGAAGCTTTCTTT. This sequence encodes CASSPTDRDTEAFF. The chain links TRBV5-1 to TRBJ1-1; TRBD1 might be the D (5 bases). The V end lost 4 bases, the J end lost 3 bases, and 13 bases lay between the germline ends. This CDR3 contains 14 residues. CDR1 SGHRS and CDR2 YFSETQ come from the germline V gene. The complete variable domain, with remaining parts taken from reference TRBV5-1 and TRBJ1-1, reads KAGVTQTPRYLIKTRGQQVTLSCSPISGHRSVSWYQQTPGQGLQFLFEYFSETQRNKGNFPGRFSGRQFSNSRSEMNVSTLELGDSALYLCASSPTDRDTEAFFGQGTRLTVV.

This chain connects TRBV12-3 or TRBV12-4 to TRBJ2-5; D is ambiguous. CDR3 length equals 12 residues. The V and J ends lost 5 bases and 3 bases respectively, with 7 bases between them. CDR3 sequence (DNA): TGTGCCAGCAGTCGTAAAGAAGAGACCCAGTACTTC. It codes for CASSRKEETQYF.

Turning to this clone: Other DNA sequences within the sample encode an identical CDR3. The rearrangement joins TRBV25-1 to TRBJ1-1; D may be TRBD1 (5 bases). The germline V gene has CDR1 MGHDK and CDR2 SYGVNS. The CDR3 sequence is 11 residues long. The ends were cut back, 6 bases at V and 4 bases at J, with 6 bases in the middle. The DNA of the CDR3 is TGTGCCAGCAGGGGGGGCACTGAAGCTTTCTTT. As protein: CASRGGTEAFF.

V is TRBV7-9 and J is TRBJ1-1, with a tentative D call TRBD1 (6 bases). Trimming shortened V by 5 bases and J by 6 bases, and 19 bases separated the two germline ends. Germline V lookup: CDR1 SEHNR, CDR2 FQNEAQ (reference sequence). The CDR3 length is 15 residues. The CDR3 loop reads CASSPSWGARAEAFF. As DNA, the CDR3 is TGTGCCAGCAGCCCCTCATGGGGGGCAAGGGCTGAAGCTTTCTTT. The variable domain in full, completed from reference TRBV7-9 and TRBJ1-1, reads DTGVSQNPRHKITKRGQNVTFRCDPISEHNRLYWYRQTLGQGPEFLTYFQNEAQLEKSRLLSDRFSAERPKGSFSTLEIQRTEQGDSAMYLCASSPSWGARAEAFFGQGTRLTVV.

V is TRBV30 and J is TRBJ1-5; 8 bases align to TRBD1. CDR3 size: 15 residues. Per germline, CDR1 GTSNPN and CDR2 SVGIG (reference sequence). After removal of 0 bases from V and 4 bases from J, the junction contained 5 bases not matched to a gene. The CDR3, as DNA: TGTGCCTGGAGTGTACAACAGGGGGGGAATCAGCCCCAGCATTTT. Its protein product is CAWSVQQGGNQPQHF.

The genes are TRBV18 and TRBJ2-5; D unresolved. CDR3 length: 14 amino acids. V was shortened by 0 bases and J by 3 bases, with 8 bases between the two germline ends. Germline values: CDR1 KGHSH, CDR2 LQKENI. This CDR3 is CASSPPLLEETQYF. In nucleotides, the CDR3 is TGTGCCAGCTCACCACCGTTATTAGAAGAGACCCAGTACTTC. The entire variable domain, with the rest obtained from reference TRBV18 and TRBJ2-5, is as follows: NAGVMQNPRHLVRRRGQEARLRCSPMKGHSHVYWYRQLPEEGLKFMVYLQKENIIDESGMPKERFSAEFPKEGPSILRIQQVVRGDSAAYFCASSPPLLEETQYFGPGTRLLVL.

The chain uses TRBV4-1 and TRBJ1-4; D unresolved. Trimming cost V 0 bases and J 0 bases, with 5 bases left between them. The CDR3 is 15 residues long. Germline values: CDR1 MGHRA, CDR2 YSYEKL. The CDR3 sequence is CASSQDRTTNEKLFF. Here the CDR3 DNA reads TGCGCCAGCAGCCAAGACAGAACAACTAATGAAAAACTGTTTTTT.

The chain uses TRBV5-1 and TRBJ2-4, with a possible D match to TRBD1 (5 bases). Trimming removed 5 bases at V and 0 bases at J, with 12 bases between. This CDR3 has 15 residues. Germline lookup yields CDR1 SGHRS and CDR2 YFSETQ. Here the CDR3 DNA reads TGCGCCAGCAGTTCGACAGTGGGAGCCAAAAACATTCAGTACTTC. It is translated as CASSSTVGAKNIQYF.

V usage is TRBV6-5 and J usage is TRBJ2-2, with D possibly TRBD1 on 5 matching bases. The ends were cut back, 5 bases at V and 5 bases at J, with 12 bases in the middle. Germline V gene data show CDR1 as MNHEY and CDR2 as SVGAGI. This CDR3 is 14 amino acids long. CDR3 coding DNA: TGTGCCAGCAGTAACCGACAGTTAACCGGGGAGCTGTTTTTT. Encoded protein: CASSNRQLTGELFF.

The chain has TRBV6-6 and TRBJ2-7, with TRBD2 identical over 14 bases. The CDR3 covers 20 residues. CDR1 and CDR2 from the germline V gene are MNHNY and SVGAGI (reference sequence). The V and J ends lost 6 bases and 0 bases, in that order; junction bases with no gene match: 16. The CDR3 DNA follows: TGTGCCAGCAGCTTCGCCCCCGGGACTAGCGGGGGTGACACCTCCTACGAGCAGTACTTC. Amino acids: CASSFAPGTSGGDTSYEQYF.